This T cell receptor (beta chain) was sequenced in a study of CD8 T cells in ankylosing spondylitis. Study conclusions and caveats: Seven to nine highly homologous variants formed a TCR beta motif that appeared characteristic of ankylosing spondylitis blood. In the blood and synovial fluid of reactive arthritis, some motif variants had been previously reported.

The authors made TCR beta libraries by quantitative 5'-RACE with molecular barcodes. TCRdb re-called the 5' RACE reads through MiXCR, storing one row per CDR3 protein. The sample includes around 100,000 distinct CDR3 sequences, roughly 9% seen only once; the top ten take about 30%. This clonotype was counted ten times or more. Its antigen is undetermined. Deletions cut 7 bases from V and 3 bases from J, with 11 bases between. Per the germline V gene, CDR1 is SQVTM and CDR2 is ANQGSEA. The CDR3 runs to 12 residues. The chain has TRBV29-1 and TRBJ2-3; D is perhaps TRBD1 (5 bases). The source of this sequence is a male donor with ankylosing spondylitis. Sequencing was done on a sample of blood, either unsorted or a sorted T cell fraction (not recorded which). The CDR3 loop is CSAYPGTDTQYF. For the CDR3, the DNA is TGCAGCGCCTATCCAGGGACAGATACGCAGTATTTT.